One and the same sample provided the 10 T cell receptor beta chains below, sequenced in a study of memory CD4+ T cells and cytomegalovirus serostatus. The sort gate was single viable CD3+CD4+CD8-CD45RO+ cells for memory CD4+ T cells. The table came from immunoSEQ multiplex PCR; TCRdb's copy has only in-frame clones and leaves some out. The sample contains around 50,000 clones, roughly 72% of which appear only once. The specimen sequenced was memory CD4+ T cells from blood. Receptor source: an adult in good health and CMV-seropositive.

The chain's CDR3 is CTSRPRPEAFF. In DNA form, the CDR3 reads TGCACCAGCAGACCTCGGCCTGAAGCTTTCTTT. The chain employs TRBV1 and TRBJ1-1. TRBV1 is deemed a pseudogene. This CDR3 comprises 11 residues.

The CDR3 region is CASSLYVGGGVELFF. The CDR3 coding sequence is TGTGCCAGCAGCTTGTATGTCGGGGGTGGCGTCGAGCTGTTTTTT. The J gene is TRBJ2-2, the V gene TRBV5-6; D is possibly TRBD2 (6 bases). CDR3 length equals 15 residues. The V end lost 1 base, the J end lost 11 bases, and 18 bases lay between the germline ends. Germline V gene sequence: CDR1 SGHDT, CDR2 YYEEEE.

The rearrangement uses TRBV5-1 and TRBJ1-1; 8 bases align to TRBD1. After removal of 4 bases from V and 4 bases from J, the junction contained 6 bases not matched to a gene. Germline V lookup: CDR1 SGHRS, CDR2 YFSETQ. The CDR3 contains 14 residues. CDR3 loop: CASSNGQGGTEAFF. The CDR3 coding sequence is TGCGCCAGCAGCAACGGACAGGGTGGCACTGAAGCTTTCTTT. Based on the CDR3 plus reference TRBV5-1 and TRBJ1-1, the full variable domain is KAGVTQTPRYLIKTRGQQVTLSCSPISGHRSVSWYQQTPGQGLQFLFEYFSETQRNKGNFPGRFSGRQFSNSRSEMNVSTLELGDSALYLCASSNGQGGTEAFFGQGTRLTVV.

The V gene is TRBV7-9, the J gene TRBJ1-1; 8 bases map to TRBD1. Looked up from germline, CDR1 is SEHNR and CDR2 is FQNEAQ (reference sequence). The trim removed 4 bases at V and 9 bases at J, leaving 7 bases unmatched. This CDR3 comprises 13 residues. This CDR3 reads CASSYPGQVKAFF. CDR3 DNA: TGTGCCAGCAGCTACCCGGGACAGGTTAAAGCTTTCTTT.

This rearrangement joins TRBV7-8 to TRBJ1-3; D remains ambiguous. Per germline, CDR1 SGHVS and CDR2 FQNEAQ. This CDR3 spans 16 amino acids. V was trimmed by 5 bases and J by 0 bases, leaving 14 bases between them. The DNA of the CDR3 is TGTGCCAGCAGCAGCCGATGGGGAGACTCTGGAAACACCATATATTTT. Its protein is CASSSRWGDSGNTIYF.

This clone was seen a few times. CDR3 in amino acids: CASSLGLAGLYEQYF. DNA for the CDR3: TGTGCCAGCAGCTTAGGGCTAGCGGGGTTATACGAGCAGTACTTC. The rearrangement joins TRBV7-8 to TRBJ2-7, with 9 bases aligning to TRBD2. Germline CDR1 SGHVS, CDR2 FQNEAQ. The CDR3 extends over 15 amino acids. The J segment lost 4 bases and the V segment lost 1 base, leaving 5 bases of the junction unmatched.

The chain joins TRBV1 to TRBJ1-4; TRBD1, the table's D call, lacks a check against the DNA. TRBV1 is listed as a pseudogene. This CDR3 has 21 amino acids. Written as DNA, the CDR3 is TGCACCAGCAGCCAAGAGATTGGACAGGGAAGATATACAGCAACTAATGAAAAACTGTTTTTT. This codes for CTSSQEIGQGRYTATNEKLFF.

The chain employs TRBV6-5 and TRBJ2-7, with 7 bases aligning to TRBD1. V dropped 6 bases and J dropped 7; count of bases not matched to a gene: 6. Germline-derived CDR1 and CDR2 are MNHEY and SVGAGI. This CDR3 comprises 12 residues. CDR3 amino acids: CASSRTGDEQYF. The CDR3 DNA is TGTGCCAGCAGCCGAACAGGGGATGAGCAGTACTTC.

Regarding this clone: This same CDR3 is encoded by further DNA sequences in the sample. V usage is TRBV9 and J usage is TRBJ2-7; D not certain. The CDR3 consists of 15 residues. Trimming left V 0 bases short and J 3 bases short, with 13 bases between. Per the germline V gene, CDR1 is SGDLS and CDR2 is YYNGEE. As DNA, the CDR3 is TGTGCCAGCAGCGTAGCCCCATCTCCCGACTACGAGCAGTACTTC. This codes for CASSVAPSPDYEQYF. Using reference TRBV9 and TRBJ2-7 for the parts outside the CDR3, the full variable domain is DSGVTQTPKHLITATGQRVTLRCSPRSGDLSVYWYQQSLDQGLQFLIQYYNGEERAKGNILERFSAQQFPDLHSELNLSSLELGDSALYFCASSVAPSPDYEQYFGPGTRLTVT.

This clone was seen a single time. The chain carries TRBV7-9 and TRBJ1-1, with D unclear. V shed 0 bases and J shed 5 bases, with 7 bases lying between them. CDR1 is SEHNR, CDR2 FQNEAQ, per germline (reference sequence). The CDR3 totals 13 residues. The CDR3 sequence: CASSLAWRTEAFF. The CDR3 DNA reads TGTGCCAGCAGCTTAGCGTGGAGGACTGAAGCTTTCTTT. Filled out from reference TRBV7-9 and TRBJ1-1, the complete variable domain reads DTGVSQNPRHKITKRGQNVTFRCDPISEHNRLYWYRQTLGQGPEFLTYFQNEAQLEKSRLLSDRFSAERPKGSFSTLEIQRTEQGDSAMYLCASSLAWRTEAFFGQGTRLTVV.